This T cell receptor beta chain was retrieved from a study of T-cell reconstitution after alpha-beta-depleted transplantation in children. The CDR3 runs 14 residues. V lost 2 bases and J lost 11, with 18 bases in between. Per the germline V gene, CDR1 is MNHEY and CDR2 is SVGEGT. Using unique molecular identifiers, the investigators prepared the TCRbeta library. TCRdb called the PCR reads again in MiXCR, with one record for every CDR3 protein. This table holds tens of thousands of distinct CDR3 sequences, under 60% found once. This clonotype was picked up a small number of times. This specimen was peripheral blood, taken before TCRalphabeta/CD19-depleted stem cell transplant. The chain employs TRBV6-2 or TRBV6-3 and TRBJ1-1, with D unresolved. The TCR originated in a boy under two years old with SCID, due to receive a stem cell transplant. CDR3: CASSYGLSPRVAFF. DNA of the CDR3: TGTGCCAGCAGTTACGGCCTTTCACCCCGGGTGGCTTTCTTT.